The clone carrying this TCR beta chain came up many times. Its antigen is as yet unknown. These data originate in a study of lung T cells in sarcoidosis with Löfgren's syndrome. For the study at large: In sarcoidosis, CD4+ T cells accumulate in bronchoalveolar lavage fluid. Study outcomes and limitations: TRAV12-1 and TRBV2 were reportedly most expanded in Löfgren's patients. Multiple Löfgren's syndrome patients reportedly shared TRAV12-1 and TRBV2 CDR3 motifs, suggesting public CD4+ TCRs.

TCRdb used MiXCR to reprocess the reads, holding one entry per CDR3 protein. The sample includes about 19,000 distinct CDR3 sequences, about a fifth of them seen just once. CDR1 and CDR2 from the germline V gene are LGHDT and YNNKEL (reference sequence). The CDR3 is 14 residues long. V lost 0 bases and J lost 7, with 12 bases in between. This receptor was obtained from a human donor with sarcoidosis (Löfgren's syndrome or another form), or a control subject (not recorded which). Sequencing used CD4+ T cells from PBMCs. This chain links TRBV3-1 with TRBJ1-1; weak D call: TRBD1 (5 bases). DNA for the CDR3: TGTGCCAGCAGCCAAGAACAACGGGGGAATGAAGCTTTCTTT. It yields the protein CASSQEQRGNEAFF.